The 23 T cell receptor beta chains given below trace back to one sample, sequenced in a study of blood T cell repertoires in COVID-19. Method: immunoSEQ multiplex PCR; TCRdb's copy keeps in-frame clones and lacks some. The table includes approximately 110,000 clones, approximately 85% detected once. Sequencing input: peripheral blood. The origin of the receptors is a man aged 35-49 years with acute or convalescent COVID-19.

This clone has a handful of counts. The CDR3 DNA is TGTGCCAGCCGGGACAGGGGGTATTCACCCCTCCACTTT. Amino acids: CASRDRGYSPLHF. The rearrangement joins TRBV27 to TRBJ1-6, with TRBD1 identical over 11 bases. V lost 8 bases and J lost 8; bases outside the gene matches: 2. Germline CDR1 is MNHEY and CDR2 is SMNVEV (reference sequence). The CDR3 runs 13 residues.

This chain connects TRBV21-1 to TRBJ1-6. TRBV21-1 is tagged as a pseudogene. The CDR3 length is 15 residues. CDR3 sequence: CASSKVNRTRSPLHF. The DNA of the CDR3 is TGTGCCAGCAGCAAAGTAAATAGGACTAGGTCACCCCTCCACTTT.

The chain joins TRBV5-8 to TRBJ2-1; weak D call: TRBD2 (7 bases). Between the trimmed V and J ends, which lost 0 bases and 0 bases, there was a span of 16 bases. The CDR3 is 18 residues long. The germline V gene encodes CDR1 SGHTS and CDR2 YDEGEE. CDR3 nucleotide sequence: TGTGCCAGCAGCTTGGTTGCGGGGGCCCTCGGCTCCTACAATGAGCAGTTCTTC. It encodes CASSLVAGALGSYNEQFF.

The chain combines TRBV7-2 with TRBJ2-1; weak D call: TRBD1 (7 bases). Trimming took off 5 bases at V and 8 bases at J, with 13 bases between the two ends. Per germline, CDR1 SGHTA and CDR2 FQGNSA. The CDR3 is made up of 13 amino acids. CDR3 residues: CASSRQGLYEQFF. In DNA form, the CDR3 reads TGTGCCAGCAGCAGACAGGGACTCTATGAGCAGTTCTTC.

This chain uses TRBV7-3 with TRBJ2-5, with TRBD1 as a possible D gene (5 bases). The germline V gene encodes CDR1 SGHTA and CDR2 FQGTGA. This CDR3 spans 13 amino acids. The ends were cut back, 5 bases at V and 1 base at J, with 8 bases in the middle. CDR3: CASSAGSQETQYF. The CDR3 region has the DNA TGTGCCAGCAGCGCAGGGTCCCAAGAGACCCAGTACTTC.

V and J are TRBV4-2 and TRBJ1-2; D remains ambiguous. There are 16 residues in the CDR3. V was cut by 0 bases and J by 3 bases, with 14 bases left in between. Per germline, CDR1 LGHNA and CDR2 YNFKEQ. Here the CDR3 reads CASSQDNTGFDYGYTF. CDR3 in DNA: TGTGCCAGCAGCCAAGATAATACGGGGTTTGACTATGGCTACACCTTC.

The chain is built from TRBV18 and TRBJ2-2; maybe TRBD1 (6 bases). V was clipped by 0 bases and J by 0 bases, with 17 bases between them. Germline CDR1 and CDR2: KGHSH and LQKENI. The CDR3 extends over 19 amino acids. The CDR3 region is CASSPPFLLRDTNTGELFF. The CDR3 bases are TGTGCCAGCTCACCACCGTTTCTTTTACGGGACACGAACACCGGGGAGCTGTTTTTT. The full variable domain, with the rest looked up from reference TRBV18 and TRBJ2-2, is NAGVMQNPRHLVRRRGQEARLRCSPMKGHSHVYWYRQLPEEGLKFMVYLQKENIIDESGMPKERFSAEFPKEGPSILRIQQVVRGDSAAYFCASSPPFLLRDTNTGELFFGEGSRLTVL.

A few counts support this clone. The V gene is TRBV4-2, the J gene TRBJ1-1; 7 bases are shared with TRBD1. The germline V gene encodes CDR1 LGHNA and CDR2 YNFKEQ. The V gene end was trimmed by 7 bases and the J gene end by 5 bases; junction bases not matched to a gene: 10. CDR3 length: 14 residues. The CDR3 here is CASNSGQERTEAFF. DNA for the CDR3: TGTGCCAGCAATTCCGGACAGGAGAGGACTGAAGCTTTCTTT.

V and J are TRBV6-5 and TRBJ2-3, with a tentative D call TRBD1 (6 bases). There are 13 residues in the CDR3. V lost 6 bases and J 5 bases, leaving 12 bases between the germline ends. CDR1 and CDR2 (germline): MNHEY, SVGAGI. CDR3 DNA: TGTGCCAGCAGCCCATCACAGGGAGATACGCAGTATTTT. Protein: CASSPSQGDTQYF.

In nucleotides, the CDR3 is TGTGCCAGCACTAATATCGACACAATCTACAATGAGCAGTTCTTC. It encodes CASTNIDTIYNEQFF. The chain carries TRBV13 and TRBJ2-1; D is unresolved. The germline V and J ends were trimmed by 7 bases and 3 bases, with 16 bases remaining between them. CDR3 length equals 15 residues. Germline V gene sequence: CDR1 PRHDT, CDR2 FYEKMQ (reference sequence). Looking up the rest from reference TRBV13 and TRBJ2-1 gives the full variable domain: AAGVIQSPRHLIKEKRETATLKCYPIPRHDTVYWYQQGPGQDPQFLISFYEKMQSDKGSIPDRFSAQQFSDYHSELNMSSLELGDSALYFCASTNIDTIYNEQFFGPGTRLTVL.

V and J are TRBV18 and TRBJ2-3; D call uncertain. V was shortened by 4 bases and J by 2 bases, with 13 bases between the two germline ends. Germline assignment: CDR1 KGHSH and CDR2 LQKENI. The CDR3 has 15 amino acids. The CDR3 loop reads CASSLIGSTTDTQYF. For the CDR3, the DNA is TGTGCCAGCTCACTGATCGGTTCCACCACAGATACGCAGTATTTT.

The chain couples TRBV15 to TRBJ2-7, with a weak D call TRBD1 (6 bases). The CDR3 is 15 amino acids. V lost 0 bases and J lost 2, with 11 bases in between. CDR1 and CDR2 from the germline V gene are LNHNV and YYDKDF (reference sequence). The CDR3 DNA follows: TGTGCCACCAGCAGAGAACCAGGACAGACCTACGAGCAGTACTTC. Its translation is CATSREPGQTYEQYF.

The genes are TRBV18 and TRBJ2-3; 9 bases agree with TRBD1. Germline V CDR1 and CDR2: KGHSH, LQKENI. This CDR3 comprises 14 residues. J lost 4 bases, V lost 2 bases, and 1 base had no gene match. The CDR3 nucleotides are TGTGCCAGCTCACCAGGGACAGGGTCAGATACGCAGTATTTT. This sequence encodes CASSPGTGSDTQYF.

This clone was observed a few times. The V and J genes are TRBV6-2 or TRBV6-3 and TRBJ2-3; D may be TRBD2 (5 bases). Germline V lookup: CDR1 MNHEY, CDR2 SVGEGT. V was clipped by 6 bases and J by 0 bases, with 13 bases between them. This CDR3 has 15 amino acids. The CDR3 sequence: CASSGLPGSTDTQYF. The CDR3 bases are TGTGCCAGCAGCGGCCTTCCGGGGAGCACAGATACGCAGTATTTT.

The chain carries TRBV20-1 and TRBJ2-2; D gene uncertain. V gave up 3 bases and J gave up 1 base, with 6 bases separating them. From germline, CDR1 is DFQATT and CDR2 SNEGSKA (reference sequence). There are 13 residues in the CDR3. The CDR3 DNA follows: TGCAGTGCTAGTGCAGAGAACACCGGGGAGCTGTTTTTT. Residues: CSASAENTGELFF.

This rearrangement joins TRBV4-1 to TRBJ2-7; weak D call: TRBD2 (5 bases). The CDR3 consists of 17 residues. Trimming removed 1 base at V and 1 base at J, with 17 bases between. Germline V lookup: CDR1 MGHRA, CDR2 YSYEKL. CDR3 DNA: TGCGCCAGCAGCCAAGTGATGGGAGTTGGCAGATCCTACGAGCAGTACTTC. Translating it yields CASSQVMGVGRSYEQYF.

The chain couples TRBV7-2 to TRBJ1-5, with D hard to call. Germline CDR1 and CDR2: SGHTA and FQGNSA. Trimming stripped 2 bases from V and 7 bases from J, with 12 bases between. This CDR3 has 14 residues. CDR3 bases: TGTGCCAGCAGCTTATCTTCAATGGCCCAGCCCCAGCATTTT. Its protein product is CASSLSSMAQPQHF.

V usage is TRBV18 and J usage is TRBJ2-7; the D is unclear. The CDR3 runs to 13 residues. Germline assignment: CDR1 KGHSH and CDR2 LQKENI. V was trimmed by 9 bases and J by 4 bases, leaving 16 bases between them. CDR3 nucleotide sequence: TGTGCCAGTTCTAATTTGACACTTTACGAGCAGTACTTC. Protein sequence: CASSNLTLYEQYF.

This chain connects TRBV4-3 to TRBJ1-2, with D unresolved. CDR1 and CDR2 (germline): LGHNA, YSLEER. CDR3 size: 13 residues. The germline V and J ends were trimmed by 6 bases and 4 bases, with 12 bases remaining between them. The CDR3 here is CASSTDGIYGYTF. The DNA for the CDR3 is TGCGCCAGCAGTACGGACGGGATCTATGGCTACACCTTC.

The gene calls are TRBV30 and TRBJ1-4, with 7 bases fitting TRBD1. The CDR3 runs to 13 residues. Germline V CDR1 and CDR2: GTSNPN, SVGIG (reference sequence). With V trimmed by 1 base and J by 5 bases, 1 base remained unmatched. CDR3 DNA: TGTGCCTGGAGTGGGACAGGCAATGAAAAACTGTTTTTT. This sequence encodes CAWSGTGNEKLFF.

The rearrangement links TRBV29-1 to TRBJ1-2, with D maybe TRBD1 (6 bases). From germline, CDR1 is SQVTM and CDR2 ANQGSEA. The V gene lost 3 bases and the J gene lost 4 bases, with 9 bases spanning the gap. CDR3 size: 12 residues. The CDR3 DNA sequence: TGCAGCGTTGATCGGGGGGCCTATGGCTACACCTTC. As protein: CSVDRGAYGYTF. Using reference TRBV29-1 and TRBJ1-2 for the parts outside the CDR3, the full variable domain is SAVISQKPSRDICQRGTSLTIQCQVDSQVTMMFWYRQQPGQSLTLIATANQGSEATYESGFVIDKFPISRPNLTFSTLTVSNMSPEDSSIYLCSVDRGAYGYTFGSGTRLTVV.

V and J are TRBV30 and TRBJ1-1; no reliable D call. Trimming took 4 bases from V and 7 from J, leaving 16 bases between them. The V gene's germline CDR1 is GTSNPN and CDR2 SVGIG (reference sequence). This CDR3 has 13 residues. The CDR3 region has the DNA TGTGCCTGGATTAGTAGCAGAGCCCTTGAAGCTTTCTTT. Protein: CAWISSRALEAFF.

The rearrangement joins TRBV19 to TRBJ2-2, with a possible D match to TRBD1 (5 bases). The CDR3 contains 11 residues. From germline, CDR1 is LNHDA and CDR2 SQIVND (reference sequence). V lost 6 bases, J lost 9 bases, and 8 bases lay in between. The CDR3 loop reads CASSQGWELFF. CDR3 coding DNA: TGTGCCAGTAGCCAGGGATGGGAGCTGTTTTTT.